This T cell receptor beta chain was recorded in a study of Ad26.COV2.S vaccination and SARS-CoV-2 variants. Study-wide background: Intramuscular Ad26.COV2.S doses were given once or twice, 56 days apart.

Regarding the study as a whole: After vaccination, substantial breadth of spike-specific CD8+ and CD4+ responses was reported. Spike-specific TCR breadth was greater after Ad26.COV2.S than placebo.

This clone was recorded only once. Antigen specificity is unknown. Treatment meaning: 15 to 20 received Ad26.COV2.S at low or high dose, single or two shots; 5 received placebo; per-sample allocation not given. Collection of the samples took place on day 63 after the first injection of vaccine or placebo. The CDR3 consists of 13 residues. Germline lookup yields CDR1 SEHNR and CDR2 FQNEAQ (reference sequence). Trimming removed 10 bases at V and 0 bases at J, with 12 bases between. Sequenced by immunoSEQ multiplex PCR; TCRdb stores in-frame clones only, minus some. The profile shows fewer than 400,000 clones, 85% to 90% of them singletons.

The sample here was peripheral blood, taken in a trial of Ad26.COV2.S vaccine versus placebo. The TCR comes from a person between 18 and 59 years old who received the Ad26.COV2.S COVID-19 vaccine or a placebo. This chain joins TRBV7-9 and TRBJ1-1; no clear D gene. Here the CDR3 reads CATPPVLNTEAFF. The CDR3 region has the DNA TGTGCCACCCCGCCAGTTCTGAACACTGAAGCTTTCTTT.